The clone carrying this TCR beta chain was counted a single time. The antigen is unknown. The sample originates from a study of vaccination and CD4 T cells after COVID-19. Treatment specified: roughly 11-day PBMC culture with coronavirus spike peptide pools or control peptides (ViraFEST assay). Cultured CD4+ T cells had their DNA profiled by the Oncomine TCR Beta short-read assay. Each CDR3 protein is one row after TCRdb ran MiXCR on the PCR reads. The data hold 7,500 to 10,000 distinct CDR3 sequences, with 56% observed a single time. CDR3 size: 16 residues. V was pared by 3 bases and J by 3 bases, with 8 bases of the junction left unmatched. Per germline, CDR1 MNHEY and CDR2 SMNVEV (reference sequence).

The TCR originated in a human donor who had recovered from COVID-19. The chain links TRBV27 to TRBJ2-5; 9 nucleotides line up with TRBD2. Sequenced sample: CD4+ T cells from blood, cultured in vitro. This CDR3 reads CASSFAGLAREETQYF. The CDR3 DNA is TGTGCCAGCAGTTTTGCTGGACTAGCGCGAGAAGAGACCCAGTACTTC.